This T cell receptor beta chain was retrieved from a study of blood T cells in healthy people across ages. Isolation recovered at least 6.5 million PBMCs from every sample. Trimming removed 0 bases from V and 3 bases from J, with 10 bases in between. The CDR3 is made up of 15 amino acids. Germline lookup yields CDR1 SGHRS and CDR2 YFSETQ. The use of a sample-barcoded 5' primer and a J-beta primer mix characterized a second PCR of about 6 to 11 cycles. TCRdb re-called the 5' RACE reads with MiXCR, one entry per CDR3 protein. The profile shows about 1.4 million distinct CDR3 sequences, around 55% of them singletons.

This TCR came from a man aged 18 to 35 in good health. The J gene is TRBJ2-1, the V gene TRBV5-1, with D perhaps TRBD2 (6 bases). Sequencing was done on a sample of blood. The CDR3 DNA reads as TGCGCCAGCAGCTTGGCGGCGGGGCGCTACAATGAGCAGTTCTTC. This codes for CASSLAAGRYNEQFF.